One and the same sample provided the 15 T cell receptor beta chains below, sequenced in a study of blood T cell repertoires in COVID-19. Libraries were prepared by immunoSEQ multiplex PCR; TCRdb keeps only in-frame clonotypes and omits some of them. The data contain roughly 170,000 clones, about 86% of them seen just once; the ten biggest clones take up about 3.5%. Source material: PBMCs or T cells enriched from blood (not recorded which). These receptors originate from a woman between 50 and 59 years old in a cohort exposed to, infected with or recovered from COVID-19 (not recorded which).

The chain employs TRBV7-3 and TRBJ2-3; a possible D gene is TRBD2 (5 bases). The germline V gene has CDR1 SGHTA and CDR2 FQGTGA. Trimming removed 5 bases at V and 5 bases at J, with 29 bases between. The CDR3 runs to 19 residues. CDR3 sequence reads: CASSPNPPLAGRRRDTQYF. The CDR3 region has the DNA TGTGCCAGCAGCCCTAATCCTCCCCTTGCCGGGCGGAGGAGAGATACGCAGTATTTT. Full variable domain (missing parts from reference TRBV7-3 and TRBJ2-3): GAGVSQTPSNKVTEKGKYVELRCDPISGHTALYWYRQSLGQGPEFLIYFQGTGAADDSGLPNDRFFAVRPEGSVSTLKIQRTERGDSAVYLCASSPNPPLAGRRRDTQYFGPGTRLTVL.

The CDR3 loop is CASAKEGAGNQPQHF. In nucleotides, the CDR3 is TGTGCCAGCGCTAAGGAGGGCGCGGGCAATCAGCCCCAGCATTTT. This chain joins TRBV6-5 and TRBJ1-5; D call uncertain. CDR3 size: 15 residues. The germline gives CDR1 MNHEY, CDR2 SVGAGI. V lost 8 bases and J lost 2, with 16 bases in between.

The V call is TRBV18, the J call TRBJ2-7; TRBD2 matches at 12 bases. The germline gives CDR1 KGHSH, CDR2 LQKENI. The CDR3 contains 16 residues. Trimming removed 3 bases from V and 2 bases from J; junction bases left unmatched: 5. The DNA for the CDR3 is TGTGCCAGCTCACCGAATGGACTAGCGGGAACCTACGAGCAGTACTTC. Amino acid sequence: CASSPNGLAGTYEQYF. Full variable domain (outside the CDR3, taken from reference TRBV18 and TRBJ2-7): NAGVMQNPRHLVRRRGQEARLRCSPMKGHSHVYWYRQLPEEGLKFMVYLQKENIIDESGMPKERFSAEFPKEGPSILRIQQVVRGDSAAYFCASSPNGLAGTYEQYFGPGTRLTVT.

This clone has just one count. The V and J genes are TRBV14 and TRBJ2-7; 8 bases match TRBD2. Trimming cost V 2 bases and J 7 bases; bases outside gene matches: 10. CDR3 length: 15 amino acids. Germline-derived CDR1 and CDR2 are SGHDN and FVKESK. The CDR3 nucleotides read TGTGCCAGCAGCCAACTCCCGGGACTAGGTTTTGAGCAGTACTTC. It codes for CASSQLPGLGFEQYF. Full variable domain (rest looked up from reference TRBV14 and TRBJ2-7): EAGVTQFPSHSVIEKGQTVTLRCDPISGHDNLYWYRRVMGKEIKFLLHFVKESKQDESGMPNNRFLAERTGGTYSTLKVQPAELEDSGVYFCASSQLPGLGFEQYFGPGTRLTVT.

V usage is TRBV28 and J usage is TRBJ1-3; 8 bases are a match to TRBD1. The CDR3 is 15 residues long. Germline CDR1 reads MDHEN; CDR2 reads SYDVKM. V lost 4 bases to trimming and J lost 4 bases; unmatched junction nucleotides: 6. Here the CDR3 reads CASSSPGGAGNTIYF. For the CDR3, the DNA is TGTGCCAGCAGTTCCCCAGGGGGCGCGGGAAACACCATATATTTT.

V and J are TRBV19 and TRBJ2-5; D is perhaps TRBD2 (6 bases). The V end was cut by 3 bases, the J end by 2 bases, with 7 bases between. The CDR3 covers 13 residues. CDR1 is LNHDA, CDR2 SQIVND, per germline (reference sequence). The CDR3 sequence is CASSISGQETQYF. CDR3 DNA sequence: TGTGCCAGTAGTATCAGCGGGCAAGAGACCCAGTACTTC. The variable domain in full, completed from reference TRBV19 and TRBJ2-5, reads DGGITQSPKYLFRKEGQNVTLSCEQNLNHDAMYWYRQDPGQGLRLIYYSQIVNDFQKGDIAEGYSVSREKKESFPLTVTSAQKNPTAFYLCASSISGQETQYFGPGTRLLVL.

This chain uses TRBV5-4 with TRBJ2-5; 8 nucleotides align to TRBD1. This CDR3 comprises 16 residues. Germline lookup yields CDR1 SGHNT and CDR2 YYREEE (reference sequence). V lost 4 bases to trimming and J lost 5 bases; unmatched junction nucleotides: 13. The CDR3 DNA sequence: TGTGCCAGCAGCATAACCGGCCAGGGGGCTGAGGAGACCCAGTACTTC. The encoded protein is CASSITGQGAEETQYF. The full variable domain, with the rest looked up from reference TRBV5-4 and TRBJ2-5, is ETGVTQSPTHLIKTRGQQVTLRCSSQSGHNTVSWYQQALGQGPQFIFQYYREEENGRGNFPPRFSGLQFPNYSSELNVNALELDDSALYLCASSITGQGAEETQYFGPGTRLLVL.

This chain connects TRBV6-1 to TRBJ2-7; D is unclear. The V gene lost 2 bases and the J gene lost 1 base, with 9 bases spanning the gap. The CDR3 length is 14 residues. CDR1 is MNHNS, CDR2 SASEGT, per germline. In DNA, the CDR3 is TGTGCCAGCAGTGAAACGACACCTTCCTACGAGCAGTACTTC. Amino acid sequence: CASSETTPSYEQYF.

The CDR3 sequence: CASSERGQGSYEQYF. In DNA, the CDR3 is TGTGCCAGCAGTGAACGCGGACAGGGAAGCTACGAGCAGTACTTC. The chain has TRBV25-1 and TRBJ2-7, with 8 bases fitting TRBD1. The J segment lost 3 bases and the V segment lost 2 bases, leaving 6 bases of the junction unmatched. The germline V gene has CDR1 MGHDK and CDR2 SYGVNS. This CDR3 is built from 15 residues.

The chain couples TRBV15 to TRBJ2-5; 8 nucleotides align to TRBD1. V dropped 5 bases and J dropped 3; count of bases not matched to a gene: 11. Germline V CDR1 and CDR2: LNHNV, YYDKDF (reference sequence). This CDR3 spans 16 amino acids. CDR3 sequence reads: CATSATWTGWEETQYF. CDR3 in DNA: TGTGCCACCAGCGCAACTTGGACAGGGTGGGAAGAGACCCAGTACTTC.

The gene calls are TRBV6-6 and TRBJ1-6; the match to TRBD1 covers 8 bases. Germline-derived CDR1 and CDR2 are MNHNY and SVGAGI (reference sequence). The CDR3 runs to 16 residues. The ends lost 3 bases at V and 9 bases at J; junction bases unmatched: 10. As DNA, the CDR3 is TGTGCCAGCAGTTATTCGACAGGGGAATTGATTTCACCCCTCCACTTT. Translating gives CASSYSTGELISPLHF.

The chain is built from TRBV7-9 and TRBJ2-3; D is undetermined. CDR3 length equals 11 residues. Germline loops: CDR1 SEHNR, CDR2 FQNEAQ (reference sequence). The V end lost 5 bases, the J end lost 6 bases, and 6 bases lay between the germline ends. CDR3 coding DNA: TGTGCCAGCAGCCCCCAGGATACGCAGTATTTT. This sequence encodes CASSPQDTQYF.

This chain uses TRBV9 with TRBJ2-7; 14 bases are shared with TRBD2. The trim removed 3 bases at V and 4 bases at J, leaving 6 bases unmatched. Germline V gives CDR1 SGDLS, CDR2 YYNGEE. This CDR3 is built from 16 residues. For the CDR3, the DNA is TGTGCCAGCAGCGCCGGCGGGACTAGCGGGAGTTACGAGCAGTACTTC. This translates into CASSAGGTSGSYEQYF.

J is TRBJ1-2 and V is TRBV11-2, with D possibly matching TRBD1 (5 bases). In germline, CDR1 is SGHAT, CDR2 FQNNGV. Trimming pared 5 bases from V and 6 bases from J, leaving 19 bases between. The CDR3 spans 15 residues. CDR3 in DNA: TGTGCCAGCAGCACGGGGGGAGGGGCGGTGAATGGCTACACCTTC. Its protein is CASSTGGGAVNGYTF.

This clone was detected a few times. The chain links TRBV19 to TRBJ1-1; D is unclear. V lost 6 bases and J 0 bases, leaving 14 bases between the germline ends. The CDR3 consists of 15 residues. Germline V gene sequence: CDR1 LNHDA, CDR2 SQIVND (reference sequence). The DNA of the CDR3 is TGTGCCAGTAGACGAAAGGGAGGGCTGAACACTGAAGCTTTCTTT. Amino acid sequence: CASRRKGGLNTEAFF.